Many counts were recorded for the clone carrying this TCR beta chain. Deletions cut 3 bases from V and 1 base from J, with 13 bases between. This CDR3 has 15 residues. Germline values: CDR1 DFQATT, CDR2 SNEGSKA (reference sequence). The source of the sample is a study of early T cells in non-severe SARS-CoV-2 infection. Each cDNA molecule carried a unique molecular identifier. MiXCR was run by TCRdb on the 5' RACE reads, yielding one entry per CDR3 protein. The sample lists around 50,000 distinct CDR3 sequences, about 4.2% seen once, with about 6% in the top ten. The TCR was taken from an adult who was a healthcare worker with PCR-confirmed SARS-CoV-2 infection or an uninfected control (not recorded which). This chain links TRBV20-1 with TRBJ1-3; D is ambiguous. The material sequenced was whole blood. In nucleotides, the CDR3 is TGCAGTGCTAGTCTTCCCGGAGCTTCTGGAAACACCATATATTTT. This sequence encodes CSASLPGASGNTIYF.